What follows are 27 T cell receptor beta chains derived from one specimen sequenced in a study of blood T cells in healthy people across ages. Together with a sample-barcoded 5' primer, a J-beta primer mix was included in a second PCR lasting 7 to 11 cycles. TCRdb redid the calling of the 5' RACE reads with MiXCR, one entry per CDR3 protein. The table lists about 900,000 distinct CDR3 sequences, 60% to 80% of them singletons. Specimen: blood. All receptors come from a man in his thirties or forties in good health.

This clonotype has a handful of counts. This chain links TRBV7-3 with TRBJ2-1; possible D gene TRBD2, 7 bases. The CDR3 contains 14 residues. Germline values: CDR1 SGHTA, CDR2 FQGTGA. With 1 base removed from V and 10 bases from J, the gap between germline ends came to 14 bases. CDR3 in amino acids: CASSLRAGAGEQFF. CDR3 DNA sequence: TGTGCCAGCAGCTTAAGGGCGGGGGCAGGAGAGCAGTTCTTC.

The chain couples TRBV28 to TRBJ1-6; no clear D. V lost 2 bases and J lost 7, with 12 bases in between. The CDR3 covers 15 residues. Germline CDR1 is MDHEN and CDR2 is SYDVKM. CDR3 sequence reads: CASSLDLQLNSPLHF. Written as DNA, the CDR3 is TGTGCCAGCAGTTTAGATCTACAGTTGAATTCACCCCTCCACTTT.

The rearrangement joins TRBV5-5 to TRBJ2-4, with 9 positions matching TRBD1. The J call may be faulty, since TRBJ2-7 better matches the DNA end. The CDR3 sequence is 15 residues long. The germline gives CDR1 SGHKS, CDR2 YYEKEE (reference sequence). CDR3 amino acids: CASSLGQGIRYEQYF. DNA for the CDR3: TGTGCCAGCAGCTTAGGACAGGGGATAAGATACGAGCAGTACTTC.

This clonotype was detected ten times or more. This sequence joins TRBV20-1 and TRBJ2-7, with unresolved D. The length of the CDR3 is 12 residues. Germline lookup yields CDR1 DFQATT and CDR2 SNEGSKA (reference sequence). Trimming removed 5 bases at V and 5 bases at J, with 13 bases between. The CDR3 region has the DNA TGCAGTGCTCCTACAAGAACTAACGAGCAGTACTTC. Translation gives CSAPTRTNEQYF.

This clonotype was picked up a small number of times. This chain connects TRBV7-2 to TRBJ2-7; TRBD1 aligns across 10 bases. Germline trimming cut 6 bases from V and 2 bases from J; bases unmatched to any gene: 10. This CDR3 is built from 16 residues. Looked up from germline, CDR1 is SGHTA and CDR2 is FQGNSA. CDR3 in amino acids: CASRQILGTGAYEQYF. CDR3 in DNA: TGTGCCAGCAGACAAATCCTTGGGACAGGGGCCTACGAGCAGTACTTC.

This clonotype was found a few times. The rearrangement uses TRBV15 and TRBJ2-1; D is undetermined. The CDR3 spans 15 residues. V shed 1 base and J shed 2 bases, with 9 bases lying between them. CDR1 and CDR2 (germline): LNHNV, YYDKDF (reference sequence). The CDR3 spells CATSRVGIAYNEQFF. As DNA, the CDR3 is TGTGCCACCAGCAGAGTAGGGATAGCCTACAATGAGCAGTTCTTC.

The chain joins TRBV6-5 to TRBJ2-5; possibly TRBD1 for D (6 bases). V shed 0 bases and J shed 1 base, with 12 bases lying between them. Germline CDR1 MNHEY, CDR2 SVGAGI. This CDR3 is built from 16 residues. DNA of the CDR3: TGTGCCAGCAGTTACTCGACAGGACGACTCCAAGAGACCCAGTACTTC. Translated, it gives CASSYSTGRLQETQYF.

This clonotype was found a few times. The CDR3 coding sequence is TGTGCCAGCAGTGGGCCGGGACAGGGTTTCTACGAGCAGTACTTC. Translated, it gives CASSGPGQGFYEQYF. The chain is built from TRBV6-1 and TRBJ2-4; 9 bases fit TRBD1. The J call is doubtful: the DNA matches TRBJ2-7 better. CDR1 and CDR2 from the germline V gene are MNHNS and SASEGT. This CDR3 has 15 residues.

The rearrangement uses TRBV25-1 and TRBJ2-4; no reliable D call. Gene TRBJ2-7 matches the end of the DNA better, so the J call may be wrong. CDR3 length: 14 residues. The germline V gene has CDR1 MGHDK and CDR2 SYGVNS. The CDR3 sequence is CASSEGHGTYEQYF. The CDR3 coding sequence is TGTGCCAGCAGTGAAGGCCACGGAACCTACGAGCAGTACTTC.

The chain is built from TRBV7-3 and TRBJ1-1; TRBD1 agrees at 7 bases. The germline V gene encodes CDR1 SGHTA and CDR2 FQGTGA. V lost 0 bases to trimming and J lost 5 bases; unmatched junction nucleotides: 3. This CDR3 region has 14 residues. This CDR3 is CASSLTTTGTEAFF. The CDR3 region has the DNA TGTGCCAGCAGCTTAACGACGACAGGGACTGAAGCTTTCTTT.

The chain joins TRBV6-5 to TRBJ2-7; D might be TRBD2 (5 bases). The CDR3 covers 14 residues. Looked up from germline, CDR1 is MNHEY and CDR2 is SVGAGI. Trimming shortened V by 0 bases and J by 4 bases, and 10 bases separated the two germline ends. CDR3 nucleotides: TGTGCCAGCAGTTACTCTTCAGAGGGTTACGAGCAGTACTTC. Translation: CASSYSSEGYEQYF.

This chain links TRBV20-1 with TRBJ2-1, with TRBD2 identical over 7 bases. With 8 bases clipped from V and 3 bases from J, the junction kept 4 bases outside the gene matches. In germline, CDR1 is DFQATT, CDR2 SNEGSKA (reference sequence). The CDR3 is 12 residues long. The CDR3, as DNA: TGCAGTCTCAGCGGGGACTACAATGAGCAGTTCTTC. Translation: CSLSGDYNEQFF.

This chain uses TRBV6-1 with TRBJ1-5, with D tentatively TRBD1 (6 bases). V was trimmed by 8 bases and J by 2 bases, leaving 13 bases between them. The CDR3 spans 14 residues. Germline V CDR1 and CDR2: MNHNS, SASEGT. CDR3 amino acids: CASGNRVGNQPQHF. CDR3 in DNA: TGTGCCAGCGGAAACAGGGTTGGCAATCAGCCCCAGCATTTT.

J is TRBJ2-3 and V is TRBV10-3, with TRBD2 matching over 12 bases. V dropped 5 bases and J dropped 7; count of bases not matched to a gene: 7. The germline CDR1 and CDR2 sequences are ENHRY and SYGVKD. The CDR3 length is 15 residues. As DNA, the CDR3 is TGTGCCATCAGTTTGAGACTAGCGGGGGAGAATACGCAGTATTTT. It yields the protein CAISLRLAGENTQYF.

The chain links TRBV6-5 to TRBJ1-4; D is possibly TRBD1 (6 bases). Per the germline V gene, CDR1 is MNHEY and CDR2 is SVGAGI. V was clipped by 6 bases and J by 6 bases, with 20 bases between them. CDR3 length: 16 amino acids. In DNA, the CDR3 is TGTGCCAGCAGGGATTCAGGGGCTGCGGGAGATGAAAAACTGTTTTTT. This codes for CASRDSGAAGDEKLFF.

This rearrangement joins TRBV5-1 to TRBJ2-5; unclear D gene. The CDR3 is made up of 15 amino acids. Per germline, CDR1 SGHRS and CDR2 YFSETQ. Between the trimmed V and J ends, which lost 4 bases and 1 base, there was a span of 14 bases. Here the CDR3 DNA reads TGCGCCAGCAGCCCGGGCCCAGCCCCCCAAGAGACCCAGTACTTC. Translated: CASSPGPAPQETQYF.

This clonotype was counted a few times. The CDR3 loop is CASTPGTGNNEQFF. The CDR3 DNA sequence: TGCGCCAGCACCCCCGGGACAGGGAACAATGAGCAGTTCTTC. The chain couples TRBV5-1 to TRBJ2-1; 9 bases are a match to TRBD1. This CDR3 contains 14 residues. Germline CDR1 and CDR2: SGHRS and YFSETQ. V shed 6 bases and J 5 bases; nucleotides not matched to a gene: 6.

As regards this clonotype: One end of the junction varies from germline; a read error may be responsible. The chain is built from TRBV28 and TRBJ2-6, with a weak D call TRBD2 (6 bases). The CDR3 is 17 amino acids. Germline V gene sequence: CDR1 MDHEN, CDR2 SYDVKM. The CDR3: CVSSPSAEGPGANVLTF. As DNA, the CDR3 is TGTGTCAGCAGCCCATCCGCGGAGGGCCCTGGGGCCAACGTCCTGACTTTC. The full variable domain, rest sourced from reference TRBV28 and TRBJ2-6, is DVKVTQSSRYLVKRTGEKVFLECVQDMDHENMFWYRQDPGLGLRLIYFSYDVKMKEKGDIPEGYSVSREKKERFSLILESASTNQTSMYLCVSSPSAEGPGANVLTFGAGSRLTVL.

The chain joins TRBV6-5 to TRBJ2-7; D gene uncertain. V gave up 4 bases and J gave up 3 bases, with 13 bases separating them. The CDR3 spans 14 residues. CDR1 is MNHEY and CDR2 is SVGAGI in the germline V gene. The CDR3 bases are TGTGCCAGCAGTTCACCCAAGGTAAACTACGAGCAGTACTTC. Translated: CASSSPKVNYEQYF.

The chain recombines TRBV2 with TRBJ1-5; no clear D gene. Germline CDR1 SNHLY, CDR2 FYNNEI. Trimming removed 4 bases at V and 1 base at J, with 5 bases between. This CDR3 is built from 13 residues. In nucleotides, the CDR3 is TGTGCCAGCAGTGCAAACAGCAATCAGCCCCAGCATTTT. It translates to CASSANSNQPQHF.

The DNA for the CDR3 is TGTGCCAGCTCACCTAGAGTAATAGGCAATGAGCAGTTCTTC. Translation: CASSPRVIGNEQFF. V is TRBV18 and J is TRBJ2-1; no clear D gene. The CDR3 contains 14 residues. V was shortened by 3 bases and J by 6 bases, with 12 bases between the two germline ends. Looked up from germline, CDR1 is KGHSH and CDR2 is LQKENI.

The CDR3 nucleotides are TGTGCCAGCTCAAAAAACGGGGACTCCTACGAGCAGTACTTC. It specifies CASSKNGDSYEQYF. The chain carries TRBV18 and TRBJ2-7, with D possibly TRBD2 on 5 matching bases. This CDR3 has 14 residues. Trimming stripped 5 bases from V and 0 bases from J, with 11 bases between. CDR1 and CDR2 from the germline V gene are KGHSH and LQKENI.

The table lists this clonotype with a few counts. This chain joins TRBV10-3 and TRBJ2-7; TRBD1 matches 7 bases. Trimming took 11 bases from V and 3 from J; bases not matched to a gene: 4. CDR3 length: 11 residues. CDR1 is ENHRY, CDR2 SYGVKD, per germline. Here the CDR3 DNA reads TGTGCCGTGAGGACAGGCTACGAGCAGTACTTC. Its protein product is CAVRTGYEQYF.

This chain joins TRBV21-1 and TRBJ2-7; the table's D gene call, TRBD1, was not cross checked with the DNA. TRBV21-1 is flagged as a pseudogene. The CDR3 is made up of 17 amino acids. This CDR3 is CASSKCRDRGGSYEQYF. As DNA, the CDR3 is TGTGCCAGCAGCAAATGTCGGGACAGAGGCGGATCGTACGAGCAGTACTTC.

The chain couples TRBV27 to TRBJ2-5; possible D gene TRBD1, 6 bases. The J call is doubtful: the DNA matches TRBJ2-7 better. The CDR3 is 12 residues long. CDR1 and CDR2 (germline): MNHEY, SMNVEV (reference sequence). The CDR3 sequence is CASRQGIYEQYF. The DNA for the CDR3 is TGTGCCAGCAGGCAGGGGATCTACGAGCAGTACTTC.

Only one count was recorded for this clonotype. J is TRBJ2-1 and V is TRBV6-1, with D uncertain. Trimming pared 0 bases from V and 8 bases from J, leaving 5 bases between. Per germline, CDR1 MNHNS and CDR2 SASEGT. The CDR3 covers 12 residues. Written as DNA, the CDR3 is TGTGCCAGCAGTGAAGCGTTCGATGAGCAGTTCTTC. It encodes CASSEAFDEQFF.

This clonotype was seen a few times. The V and J genes are TRBV3-1 and TRBJ2-7; TRBD2 is a possible D gene (7 bases). The germline gives CDR1 LGHDT, CDR2 YNNKEL (reference sequence). V was clipped by 2 bases and J by 5 bases, with 19 bases between them. The CDR3 is 16 amino acids. The chain's CDR3 is CASSQLQRGGADEQYF. CDR3 DNA sequence: TGTGCCAGCAGCCAACTTCAACGAGGGGGGGCCGACGAGCAGTACTTC.